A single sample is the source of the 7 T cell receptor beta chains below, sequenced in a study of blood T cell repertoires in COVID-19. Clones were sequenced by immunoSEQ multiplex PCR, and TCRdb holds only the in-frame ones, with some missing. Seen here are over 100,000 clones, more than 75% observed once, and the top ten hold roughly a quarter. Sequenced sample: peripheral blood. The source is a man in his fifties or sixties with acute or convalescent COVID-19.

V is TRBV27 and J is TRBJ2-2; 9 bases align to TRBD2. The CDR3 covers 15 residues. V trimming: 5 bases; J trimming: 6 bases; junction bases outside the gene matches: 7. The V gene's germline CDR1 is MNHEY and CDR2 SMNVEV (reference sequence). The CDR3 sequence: CASSPIAGVPGELFF. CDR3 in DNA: TGTGCCAGCAGTCCGATAGCGGGAGTTCCCGGGGAGCTGTTTTTT.

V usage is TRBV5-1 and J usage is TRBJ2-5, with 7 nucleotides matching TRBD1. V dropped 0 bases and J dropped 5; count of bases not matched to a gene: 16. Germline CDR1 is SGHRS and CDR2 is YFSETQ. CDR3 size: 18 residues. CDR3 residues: CASSLAPPQGTMVETQYF. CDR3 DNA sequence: TGCGCCAGCAGCTTGGCCCCCCCACAGGGGACGATGGTGGAGACCCAGTACTTC.

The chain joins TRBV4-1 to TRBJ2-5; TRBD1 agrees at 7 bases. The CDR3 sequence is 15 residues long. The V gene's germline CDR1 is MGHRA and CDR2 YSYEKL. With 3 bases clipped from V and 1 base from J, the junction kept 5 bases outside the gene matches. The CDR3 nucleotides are TGCGCCAGCAGCCAGGGGACAGTCCGCCAAGAGACCCAGTACTTC. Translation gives CASSQGTVRQETQYF.

CDR3 protein: CASSPGHGANYGYTF. CDR3 coding DNA: TGTGCCAGCAGCCCCGGACATGGAGCTAACTATGGCTACACCTTC. The chain has TRBV11-3 and TRBJ1-2; possible D gene TRBD1, 5 bases. V dropped 5 bases and J dropped 0 bases, with 13 bases sitting between them. The CDR3 runs 15 residues. Germline V gene sequence: CDR1 SGHNT, CDR2 YENEEA.

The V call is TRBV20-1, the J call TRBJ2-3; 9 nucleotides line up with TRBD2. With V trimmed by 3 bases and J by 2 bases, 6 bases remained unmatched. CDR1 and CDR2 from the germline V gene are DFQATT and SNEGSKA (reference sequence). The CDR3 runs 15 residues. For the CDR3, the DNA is TGCAGTGCTAGTCGGGCGGGAGGGCCCACAGATACGCAGTATTTT. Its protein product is CSASRAGGPTDTQYF.

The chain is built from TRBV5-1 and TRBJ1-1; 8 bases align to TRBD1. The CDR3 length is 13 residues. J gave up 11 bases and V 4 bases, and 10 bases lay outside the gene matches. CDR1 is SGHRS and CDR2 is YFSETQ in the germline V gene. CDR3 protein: CASSKDRVDGAFF. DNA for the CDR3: TGCGCCAGCAGCAAGGACAGGGTGGACGGGGCTTTCTTT.

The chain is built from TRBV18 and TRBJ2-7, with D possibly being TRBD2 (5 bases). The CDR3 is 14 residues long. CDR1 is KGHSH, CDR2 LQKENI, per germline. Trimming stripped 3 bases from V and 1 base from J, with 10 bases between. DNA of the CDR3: TGTGCCAGCTCACCCGGAGGCACGTCCTACGAGCAGTACTTC. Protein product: CASSPGGTSYEQYF.